The 25 T cell receptor beta chains presented below share a single source sample, sequenced in a study of T-cell reconstitution after alpha-beta-depleted transplantation in children. This sample's TCRbeta library carried unique molecular identifier barcodes. MiXCR, applied by TCRdb to the PCR reads, yields one record per CDR3 protein. The sample carries about a million distinct CDR3 sequences, roughly 29% recorded once. The sequenced sample was PBMCs, mostly from graft donor cells, obtained 360 days after TCRalphabeta/CD19-depleted stem cell transplant. The source of these receptors is a boy under two years old who had a stem cell transplant for SCID, so the T cells may come from the graft donor.

In its sample, this clonotype was seen a few times. The chain recombines TRBV12-3 or TRBV12-4 with TRBJ2-7, with 9 bases matching TRBD1. Unmatched junction bases numbered 6, after V lost 5 bases and J lost 1 base. The CDR3 is 15 residues long. The CDR3 DNA reads as TGTGCCAGCAGTCCGAGGACAGGGGCATCCTACGAGCAGTACTTC. Encoded protein: CASSPRTGASYEQYF.

The sample holds a few counts of this clonotype. V is TRBV20-1 and J is TRBJ2-1; 12 positions agree with TRBD2. Germline CDR1 is DFQATT and CDR2 is SNEGSKA (reference sequence). J gave up 5 bases and V 4 bases, and 6 bases lay outside the gene matches. The CDR3 loop spans 15 amino acids. The CDR3: CSAIKTSGGHNEQFF. The CDR3 nucleotides are TGCAGTGCTATCAAGACTAGCGGGGGCCACAATGAGCAGTTCTTC.

The chain combines TRBV6-2 or TRBV6-3 with TRBJ1-1, with D possibly TRBD1 on 6 matching bases. Germline-derived CDR1 and CDR2 are MNHEY and SVGEGT. The CDR3 length is 15 residues. V lost 0 bases, J lost 3 bases, and 11 bases lay in between. CDR3 residues: CASSYSTRGDTEAFF. The CDR3 nucleotides are TGTGCCAGCAGTTACTCGACCAGGGGTGACACTGAAGCTTTCTTT.

The sample holds a few counts of this clonotype. The genes are TRBV4-2 and TRBJ2-7; TRBD2 agrees at 9 bases. J was trimmed by 3 bases and V by 1 base; bases with no gene match: 4. Germline V lookup: CDR1 LGHNA, CDR2 YNFKEQ. The length of the CDR3 is 15 residues. CDR3 sequence (DNA): TGTGCCAGCAGCCAAGTGATAGCGGGAGACTACGAGCAGTACTTC. Protein sequence: CASSQVIAGDYEQYF.

This chain links TRBV15 with TRBJ2-3; D is possibly TRBD1 or TRBD2 (5 bases each). CDR3 size: 13 residues. V dropped 5 bases and J dropped 4 bases, with 10 bases sitting between them. Germline-derived CDR1 and CDR2 are LNHNV and YYDKDF (reference sequence). The CDR3 coding sequence is TGTGCCACCAGCCTCGGGGCGGCAGATACGCAGTATTTT. This translates into CATSLGAADTQYF.

This clonotype was seen more than once but under ten times. V is TRBV6-5 and J is TRBJ2-4; the match to TRBD1 covers 8 bases. From germline, CDR1 is MNHEY and CDR2 SVGAGI. Losses at the gene ends were 2 bases for V and 9 bases for J; bases not matched to a gene: 21. This CDR3 has 19 residues. CDR3 residues: CASSYQADFDRGFNGIQYF. CDR3 coding DNA: TGTGCCAGCAGTTACCAGGCAGATTTCGACAGGGGTTTCAATGGCATTCAGTACTTC.

A note on this clonotype: The CDR3 does not close with the conserved phenylalanine or tryptophan, likely indicating a read error. The chain links TRBV11-2 to TRBJ1-3; 9 bases map to TRBD1. Germline lookup yields CDR1 SGHAT and CDR2 FQNNGV. The CDR3 is 15 residues long. J gave up 4 bases and V 3 bases, and 4 bases lay outside the gene matches. This chain's CDR3 is CASSFAGTGGNTIYC. The CDR3 DNA sequence: TGTGCCAGCAGCTTTGCGGGGACAGGGGGAAACACCATATATTGT.

The rearrangement joins TRBV4-1 to TRBJ2-5; 9 bases match TRBD1. In germline, CDR1 is MGHRA, CDR2 YSYEKL. There are 16 residues in the CDR3. Trimming removed 4 bases from V and 2 bases from J; junction bases left unmatched: 8. DNA for the CDR3: TGCGCCAGCAGCCCGGGACAGGGCCCGTGGCAAGAGACCCAGTACTTC. This encodes CASSPGQGPWQETQYF.

The chain couples TRBV5-5 to TRBJ1-1; maybe TRBD1 (5 bases). CDR3 length: 11 residues. The V end lost 4 bases, the J end lost 7 bases, and 8 bases lay between the germline ends. CDR1 is SGHKS, CDR2 YYEKEE, per germline (reference sequence). The CDR3 coding sequence is TGTGCCAGCAGCAGGGGTATTGAAGCTTTCTTT. This translates into CASSRGIEAFF.

The chain recombines TRBV4-1 with TRBJ2-2, with TRBD1 identical over 8 bases. The CDR3 runs 16 residues. Germline loops: CDR1 MGHRA, CDR2 YSYEKL. With V trimmed by 5 bases and J by 2 bases, 7 bases remained unmatched. The CDR3, as DNA: TGCGCCAGCAGCGTACGGACAGGGTCTAACACCGGGGAGCTGTTTTTT. This codes for CASSVRTGSNTGELFF.

This clonotype was detected a few times. The chain combines TRBV28 with TRBJ2-1; 8 bases agree with TRBD2. Germline CDR1 is MDHEN and CDR2 is SYDVKM. V was pared by 1 base and J by 8 bases, with 16 bases of the junction left unmatched. CDR3 length: 18 residues. The chain's CDR3 is CASSLSRATGGPKDEQFF. The CDR3, as DNA: TGTGCCAGCAGTTTATCTCGGGCGACGGGGGGGCCTAAAGATGAGCAGTTCTTC.

The rearrangement joins TRBV15 to TRBJ2-1; D remains unclear. Germline V CDR1 and CDR2: LNHNV, YYDKDF (reference sequence). The CDR3 consists of 13 residues. V lost 1 base to trimming and J lost 2 bases, with 3 bases between them. This CDR3 reads CATSRAPYNEQFF. CDR3 bases: TGTGCCACCAGCAGAGCCCCCTACAATGAGCAGTTCTTC.

This clonotype was seen a handful of times. This sequence joins TRBV7-9 and TRBJ1-3; unclear D gene. V was cut by 10 bases and J by 8 bases, with 12 bases left in between. Germline V CDR1 and CDR2: SEHNR, FQNEAQ (reference sequence). The CDR3 runs to 11 residues. CDR3 DNA sequence: TGTGCCACCATTGTCGTCGACACCATATATTTT. It codes for CATIVVDTIYF.

The V gene is TRBV6-2 or TRBV6-3, the J gene TRBJ1-5; a possible D gene is TRBD1 (6 bases). Germline-derived CDR1 and CDR2 are MNHEY and SVGEGT. The CDR3 runs 14 residues. Deletions cut 5 bases from V and 7 bases from J, with 15 bases between. CDR3 loop: CASSPQGPQQPQHF. CDR3 bases: TGTGCCAGCAGTCCACAGGGCCCTCAACAGCCCCAGCATTTT.

This chain links TRBV4-3 with TRBJ2-3; TRBD2 matches at 14 bases. The CDR3 loop spans 19 amino acids. In germline, CDR1 is LGHNA, CDR2 YSLEER. V was clipped by 2 bases and J by 1 base; unmatched bases: 8. The chain's CDR3 is CASSQHRLAGGPGTDTQYF. The CDR3 nucleotides read TGCGCCAGCAGCCAACATAGACTAGCGGGGGGGCCGGGCACAGATACGCAGTATTTT.

This sequence joins TRBV5-1 and TRBJ1-3, with unresolved D. The germline V gene has CDR1 SGHRS and CDR2 YFSETQ. The CDR3 has 14 residues. Deletions cut 0 bases from V and 4 bases from J, with 8 bases between. The CDR3 protein is CASSLVHGGNTIYF. DNA for the CDR3: TGCGCCAGCAGCTTGGTCCACGGGGGAAACACCATATATTTT.

This clonotype was recorded at least ten times. The rearrangement joins TRBV12-3 or TRBV12-4 to TRBJ2-6; D remains ambiguous. CDR3 length equals 14 residues. Trimming took off 0 bases at V and 0 bases at J, with 0 bases between the two ends. The DNA of the CDR3 is TGTGCCAGCAGTTTAGCCTCTGGGGCCAACGTCCTGACTTTC. Translation: CASSLASGANVLTF.

Many counts were recorded for this clonotype. The V gene is TRBV12-3 or TRBV12-4, the J gene TRBJ2-3; weak D call: TRBD2 (5 bases). CDR3 size: 12 residues. V was trimmed by 5 bases and J by 6 bases, leaving 9 bases between them. The CDR3, as DNA: TGTGCCAGCAGTCTCGGGGTGGATACGCAGTATTTT. As protein: CASSLGVDTQYF.

This clonotype occurred a few times. The gene calls are TRBV5-6 and TRBJ1-1; the match to TRBD1 covers 7 bases. This CDR3 has 14 residues. The V gene end was trimmed by 1 base and the J gene end by 6 bases; junction bases not matched to a gene: 6. Germline V gene lookup returns CDR1 SGHDT and CDR2 YYEEEE. Here the CDR3 reads CASSLPPQGSEAFF. CDR3 coding DNA: TGTGCCAGCAGCTTGCCCCCACAGGGGTCTGAAGCTTTCTTT.

This clonotype has just a few counts. The rearrangement joins TRBV28 to TRBJ2-6, with TRBD1 matching over 7 bases. CDR1 and CDR2 from the germline V gene are MDHEN and SYDVKM. This CDR3 is built from 18 residues. V lost 4 bases and J lost 4; bases outside the gene matches: 13. CDR3 coding DNA: TGTGCCAGCAGTTCCCCGACAGGGCTGCCCCCCGGGGCCAACGTCCTGACTTTC. The encoded protein is CASSSPTGLPPGANVLTF.

In this sample, this clonotype turned up a few times. This chain links TRBV9 with TRBJ1-2; 10 positions agree with TRBD1. The CDR3 has 16 residues. CDR1 SGDLS and CDR2 YYNGEE come from the germline V gene. V dropped 0 bases and J dropped 4; count of bases not matched to a gene: 6. This chain's CDR3 is CASSVGTGTGVYGYTF. For the CDR3, the DNA is TGTGCCAGCAGCGTAGGAACCGGGACAGGGGTCTATGGCTACACCTTC.

The chain couples TRBV27 to TRBJ2-1, with 9 bases matching TRBD2. J was trimmed by 8 bases and V by 2 bases; bases with no gene match: 7. Germline lookup yields CDR1 MNHEY and CDR2 SMNVEV (reference sequence). The CDR3 contains 15 residues. CDR3 residues: CASSLSGGGADEQFF. The CDR3 bases are TGTGCCAGCAGTTTAAGTGGCGGGGGGGCCGATGAGCAGTTCTTC.

The chain links TRBV5-1 to TRBJ2-5, with D uncertain. Trimming took 4 bases from V and 5 from J, leaving 9 bases between them. The germline CDR1 and CDR2 sequences are SGHRS and YFSETQ. The CDR3 runs to 12 residues. Written as DNA, the CDR3 is TGCGCCAGCAGCGTAAATGGTGAGACCCAGTACTTC. Translation: CASSVNGETQYF.

This clonotype was detected only a few times. This rearrangement joins TRBV15 to TRBJ1-2, with D hard to call. V was pared by 1 base and J by 2 bases, with 11 bases between. CDR3 length: 15 amino acids. CDR1 and CDR2 (germline): LNHNV, YYDKDF (reference sequence). The CDR3 nucleotides read TGTGCCACCAGCAGAGGAGAGTACCCGAACTATGGCTACACCTTC. It encodes CATSRGEYPNYGYTF.

V and J are TRBV9 and TRBJ2-6; the match to TRBD1 covers 8 bases. The germline gives CDR1 SGDLS, CDR2 YYNGEE. The CDR3 runs 16 residues. V lost 5 bases to trimming and J lost 0 bases; unmatched junction nucleotides: 4. DNA of the CDR3: TGTGCCAGCAGAGGGACAGGCCCCTCTGGGGCCAACGTCCTGACTTTC. It is translated as CASRGTGPSGANVLTF.